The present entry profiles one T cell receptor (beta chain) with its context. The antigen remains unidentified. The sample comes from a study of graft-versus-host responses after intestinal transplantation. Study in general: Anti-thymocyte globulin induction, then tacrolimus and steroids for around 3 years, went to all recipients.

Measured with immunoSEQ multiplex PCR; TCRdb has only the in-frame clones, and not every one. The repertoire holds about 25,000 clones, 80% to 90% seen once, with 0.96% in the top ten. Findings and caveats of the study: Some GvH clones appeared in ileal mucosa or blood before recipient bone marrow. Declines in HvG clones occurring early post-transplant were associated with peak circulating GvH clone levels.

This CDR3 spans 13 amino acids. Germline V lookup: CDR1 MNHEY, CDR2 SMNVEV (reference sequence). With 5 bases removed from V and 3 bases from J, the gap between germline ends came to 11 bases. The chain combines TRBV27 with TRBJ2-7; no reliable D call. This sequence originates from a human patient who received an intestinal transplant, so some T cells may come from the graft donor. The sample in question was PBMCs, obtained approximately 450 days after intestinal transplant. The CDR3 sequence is CASSPFVGYEQYF. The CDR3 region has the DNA TGTGCCAGCAGTCCCTTCGTAGGCTACGAGCAGTACTTC.